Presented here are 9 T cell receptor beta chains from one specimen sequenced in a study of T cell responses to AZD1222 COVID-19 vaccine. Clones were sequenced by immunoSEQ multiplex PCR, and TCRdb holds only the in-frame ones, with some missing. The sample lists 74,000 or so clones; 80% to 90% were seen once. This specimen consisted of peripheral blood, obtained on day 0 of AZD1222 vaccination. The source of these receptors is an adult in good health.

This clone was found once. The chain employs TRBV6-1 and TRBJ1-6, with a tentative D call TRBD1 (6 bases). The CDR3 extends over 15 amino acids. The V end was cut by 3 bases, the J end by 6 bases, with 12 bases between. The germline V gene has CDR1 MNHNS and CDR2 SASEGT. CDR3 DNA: TGTGCCAGCAGTGAGAACGGACAGCTTAATTCACCCCTCCACTTT. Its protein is CASSENGQLNSPLHF.

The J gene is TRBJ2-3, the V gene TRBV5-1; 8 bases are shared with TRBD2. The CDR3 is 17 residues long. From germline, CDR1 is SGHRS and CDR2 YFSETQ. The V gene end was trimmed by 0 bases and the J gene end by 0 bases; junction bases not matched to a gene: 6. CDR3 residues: CASSLDAGGRSTDTQYF. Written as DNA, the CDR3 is TGCGCCAGCAGCTTGGATGCGGGGGGCCGGAGCACAGATACGCAGTATTTT.

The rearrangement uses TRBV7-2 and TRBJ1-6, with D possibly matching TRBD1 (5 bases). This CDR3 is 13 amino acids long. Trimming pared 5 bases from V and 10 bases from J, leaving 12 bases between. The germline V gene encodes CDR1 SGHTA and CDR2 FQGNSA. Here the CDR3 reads CASSLETDSPLHF. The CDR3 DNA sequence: TGTGCCAGCAGCCTGGAGACAGACTCACCCCTCCACTTT.

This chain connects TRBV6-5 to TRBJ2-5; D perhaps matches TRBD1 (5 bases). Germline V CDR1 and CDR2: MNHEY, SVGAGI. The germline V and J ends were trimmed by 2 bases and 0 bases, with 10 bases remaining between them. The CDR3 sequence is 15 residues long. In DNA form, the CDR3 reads TGTGCCAGCAGTTACCAGGGATCGTACCAAGAGACCCAGTACTTC. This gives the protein CASSYQGSYQETQYF.

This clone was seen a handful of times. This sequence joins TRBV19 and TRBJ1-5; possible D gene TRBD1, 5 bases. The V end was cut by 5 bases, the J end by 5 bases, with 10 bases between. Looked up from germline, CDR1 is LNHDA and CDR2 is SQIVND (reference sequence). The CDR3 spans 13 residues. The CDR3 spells CASSLTADQPQHF. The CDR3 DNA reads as TGTGCCAGTAGTTTGACAGCTGATCAGCCCCAGCATTTT.

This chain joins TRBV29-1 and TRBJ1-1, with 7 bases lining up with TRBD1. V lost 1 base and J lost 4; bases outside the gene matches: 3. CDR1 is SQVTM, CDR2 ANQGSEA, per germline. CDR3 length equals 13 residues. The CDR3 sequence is CSVEGSGGTEAFF. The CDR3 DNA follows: TGCAGCGTTGAAGGGTCAGGGGGCACTGAAGCTTTCTTT.

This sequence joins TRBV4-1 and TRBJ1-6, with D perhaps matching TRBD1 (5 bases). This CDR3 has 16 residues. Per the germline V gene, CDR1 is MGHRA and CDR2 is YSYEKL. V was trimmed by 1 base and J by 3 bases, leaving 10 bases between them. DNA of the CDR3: TGCGCCAGCAGCCAAGCGGGCCAGGGCTATAATTCACCCCTCCACTTT. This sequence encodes CASSQAGQGYNSPLHF.

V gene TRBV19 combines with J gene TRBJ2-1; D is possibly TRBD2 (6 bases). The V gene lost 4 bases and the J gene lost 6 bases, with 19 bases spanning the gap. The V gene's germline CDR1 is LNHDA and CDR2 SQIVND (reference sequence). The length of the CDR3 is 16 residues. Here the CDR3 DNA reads TGTGCCAGTAGTACAGACAGACTAGTCTCCATCAATGAGCAGTTCTTC. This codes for CASSTDRLVSINEQFF.

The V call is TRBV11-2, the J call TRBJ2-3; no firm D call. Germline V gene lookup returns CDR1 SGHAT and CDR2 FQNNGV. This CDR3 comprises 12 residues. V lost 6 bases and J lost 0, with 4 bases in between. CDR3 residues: CASSQSTDTQYF. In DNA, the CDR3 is TGTGCCAGCAGTCAGAGCACAGATACGCAGTATTTT.